The sequence of this TCR beta chain was determined in a study of blood T cell repertoires in COVID-19. The J segment lost 2 bases and the V segment lost 6 bases, leaving 6 bases of the junction unmatched. The CDR3 sequence is 15 residues long. Germline V gene data show CDR1 as MNHEY and CDR2 as SVGAGI. Cohort placement rested on clinical history that participants reported themselves. A COVID-19 case had been met by exposed participants during the 2 weeks before study entry. The assay was immunoSEQ multiplex PCR, and TCRdb's table has in-frame clones only and misses some. The data show 120,000 to 150,000 clones, roughly nine tenths seen once.

The sequencing sample was made of PBMCs or T cells enriched from blood (not recorded which). V and J are TRBV6-5 and TRBJ2-2; TRBD1 matches at 7 bases. This clonotype was obtained from a woman between 40 and 50 years old who had been exposed to COVID-19. The CDR3 DNA sequence: TGTGCCAGCAGAGATGGACAGGCTAACACCGGGGAGCTGTTTTTT. Translating gives CASRDGQANTGELFF.